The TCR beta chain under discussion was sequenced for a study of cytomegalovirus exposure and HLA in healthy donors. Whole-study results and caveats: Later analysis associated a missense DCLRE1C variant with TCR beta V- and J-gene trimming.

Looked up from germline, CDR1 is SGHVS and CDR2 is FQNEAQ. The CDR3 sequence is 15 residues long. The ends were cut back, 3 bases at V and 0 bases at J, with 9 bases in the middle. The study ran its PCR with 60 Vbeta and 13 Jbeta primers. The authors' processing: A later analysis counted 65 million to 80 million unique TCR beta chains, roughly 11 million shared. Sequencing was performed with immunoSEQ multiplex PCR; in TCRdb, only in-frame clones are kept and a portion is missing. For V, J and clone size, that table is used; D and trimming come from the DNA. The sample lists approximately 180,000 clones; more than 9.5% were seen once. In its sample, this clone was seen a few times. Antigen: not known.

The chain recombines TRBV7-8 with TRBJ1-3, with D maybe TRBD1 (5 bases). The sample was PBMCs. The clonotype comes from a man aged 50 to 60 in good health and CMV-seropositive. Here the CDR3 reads CASSFGTSSGNTIYF. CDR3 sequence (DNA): TGTGCCAGCAGCTTCGGGACTTCCTCTGGAAACACCATATATTTT.